The clone carrying this T cell receptor (beta chain) was observed at least ten times. This record comes from a study of T-cell memory formation after mild COVID-19. Study information: TCR clusters were mostly donor specific.

This CDR3 contains 13 residues. Looked up from germline, CDR1 is SGDLS and CDR2 is YYNGEE. With 3 bases clipped from V and 6 bases from J, the junction kept 6 bases outside the gene matches. 5'RACE with constant-segment primers built TCRalpha and TCRbeta cDNA libraries with UMIs. TCRdb called the 5' RACE reads again in MiXCR, with one record for every CDR3 protein. The data hold 200,000 to 250,000 distinct CDR3 sequences, with 9.4% observed a single time. The sample taken for sequencing was PBMCs or a T cell subset sorted from them (not recorded which). The origin of this receptor is a man between 18 and 35 years old who had mild COVID-19 (a few samples of this study predate the infection). Cell type and time point are not known. The rearrangement links TRBV9 to TRBJ2-7; 7 bases are a match to TRBD1. The CDR3 loop is CASSAEGQREQYF. The CDR3 nucleotides read TGTGCCAGCAGCGCAGAGGGACAGCGCGAGCAGTACTTC.